This is a list of T cell receptor beta chains from one sample in a study of blood T cell repertoires in COVID-19. The table came from immunoSEQ multiplex PCR; TCRdb's copy has only in-frame clones and leaves some out. In the table there are 200,000 to 300,000 clones, 88% of which are singletons. The sequencing sample was made of PBMCs or T cells enriched from blood (not recorded which). All receptors come from a woman in her forties with acute COVID-19. CDR3s include the opening cysteine and the closing phenylalanine or tryptophan. D genes are given only for firm matches. Part of the rows lack a size; the others show once, few, many or a class for expanded clones.

TRBV3-1/TRBV3-2,-,TRBJ2-3,-,TGTGCCAGCAGCCAAGCCTCAGATACGCAGTATTTT,CASSQASDTQYF
TRBV5-1,-,TRBJ2-1,once,TGCGCCAGCAGCTTGGTGACAGGACCCTACAATGAGCAGTTCTTC,CASSLVTGPYNEQFF
TRBV14,TRBD1,TRBJ2-2,-,TGTGCCAGCAGCATCCGACAGGGTTCAGACACCGGGGAGCTGTTTTTT,CASSIRQGSDTGELFF
TRBV5-1,-,TRBJ2-2,few,TGCGCCAGCAGAACCCAGCGGAACACCGGGGAGCTGTTTTTT,CASRTQRNTGELFF
TRBV6-4,TRBD1,TRBJ1-6,-,TGTGCCAGCAGTGATGGGACAGGTGTTTCACCCCTCCACTTT,CASSDGTGVSPLHF
TRBV7-3,TRBD2,TRBJ2-3,-,TGTGCCAGCAGCTTGGGACTAGAAACAGATACGCAGTATTTT,CASSLGLETDTQYF
TRBV7-9,-,TRBJ1-1,-,TGTGCCAGCGGCGGCACTGAAGCTTTCTTT,CASGGTEAFF
TRBV5-5,-,TRBJ1-1,few,TGTGCCAGCAGCTTGTTTATGGTCGGGGAAGCTTTCTTT,CASSLFMVGEAFF
TRBV16,-,TRBJ1-2,once,TGTGCCAGCAGCCGTACAGGCTATGGCTACACCTTC,CASSRTGYGYTF
TRBV11-1,-,TRBJ2-7,-,TGTGCCAGCAGCTTTAATTTTCAGGGGGGCTACGAGCAGTACTTC,CASSFNFQGGYEQYF
TRBV9,TRBD1,TRBJ1-2,-,TGTGCCAGCAGCGCCACCGGGACAGCCAACTATGGCTACACCTTC,CASSATGTANYGYTF
TRBV6-5,TRBD1,TRBJ2-5,-,TGTGCCAGCAGTTACCAGGGACAGGGGCAAGAGACCCAGTACTTC,CASSYQGQGQETQYF
TRBV30,-,TRBJ1-6,-,TGTGCCTGGAGTGTACTCGACCGGGGTTCACCCCTCCACTTT,CAWSVLDRGSPLHF
TRBV28,TRBD1,TRBJ1-5,-,TGTGCCAGCAGTGCCTCCGGGACAGGGTATTATCAGCCCCAGCATTTT,CASSASGTGYYQPQHF
TRBV24-1,-,TRBJ2-6,-,TGTGCCATCAGTGAATCAGCTGGGGCCAACGTCCTGACTTTC,CAISESAGANVLTF
TRBV2,-,TRBJ1-2,-,TGTGCCAGCAGTGATTTGGAGTCAGGGGATAGTTATGGCTACACCTTC,CASSDLESGDSYGYTF
TRBV2,-,TRBJ1-5,few,TGTGCCAGCACCCAACAGGACTTCGGGGGAGCCCAGCATTTT,CASTQQDFGGAQHF
TRBV12-3/TRBV12-4,-,TRBJ1-1,-,TGTGCCAGCAGTTTTTTCGGGGACACTGAAGCTTTCTTT,CASSFFGDTEAFF
TRBV24-1,TRBD1,TRBJ1-2,-,TGTGCCACCAGTGTTCAGGACAGGCCTGTTTGTAATAACTATGGCTACACCTTC,CATSVQDRPVCNNYGYTF
TRBV5-1,TRBD1,TRBJ1-1,-,TGCGCCAGCAGCTTGGGGACAGGTCCGGGCACTGAAGCTTTCTTT,CASSLGTGPGTEAFF
TRBV28,-,TRBJ1-5,-,TGTGCCAGCAGTTTAGGGGGGTTAAGCAATCAGCCCCAGCATTTT,CASSLGGLSNQPQHF
TRBV15,TRBD1,TRBJ1-2,-,TGTGCCACCAGCAGAACAGGGGGAGCCTCCTACACCTTC,CATSRTGGASYTF
TRBV19,-,TRBJ2-5,-,TGTGCCAGTAGTCCATACCCCCCAGGGCGGACGAAAGAGACCCAGTACTTC,CASSPYPPGRTKETQYF
TRBV5-6,-,TRBJ2-1,-,TGTGCCAGCAGTTCGACAGGCGGCTCCTACAATGAGCAGTTCTTC,CASSSTGGSYNEQFF
TRBV12-1,-,TRBJ2-1,once,TGTGCCAGCAGCGGACCGGGACTTCCCAACAATGAGCAGTTCTTC,CASSGPGLPNNEQFF
TRBV18,TRBD1,TRBJ1-5,-,TGTGCCAGCTCCCCACAGGGGAGGGACAATCAGCCCCAGCATTTT,CASSPQGRDNQPQHF
TRBV30,-,TRBJ2-1,few,TGTGCCTGGTTCCGGGGGACCCCCTACAATGAGCAGTTCTTC,CAWFRGTPYNEQFF
TRBV28,-,TRBJ1-1,once,TGTGCCAGCAGTAATTATGGAGGGAACGCTGAAGCTTTCTTT,CASSNYGGNAEAFF
TRBV21-1,-,TRBJ2-7,once,TGTGCCAGCAGCATTGGGGGACTAGCGGGAGACCAATCACCAGTTACCTACGAGCAGTACTTC,CASSIGGLAGDQSPVTYEQYF
TRBV4-3,-,TRBJ2-1,-,TGCGCCAGCAGCCAAGTTGGGGGGTACAATGAGCAGTTCTTC,CASSQVGGYNEQFF
TRBV5-1,-,TRBJ2-5,-,TGCGCCAGCGGCGAAACCGGGAGACAAGAGACCCAGTACTTC,CASGETGRQETQYF
TRBV7-2,-,TRBJ1-2,-,TGTGCCAGCAGCCCAGCCACTACGGCGGAAGCTAACTATGGCTACACCTTC,CASSPATTAEANYGYTF
TRBV28,TRBD2,TRBJ2-1,-,TGTGCCAGCAGAACTACTAGCGGCAATGAGCAGTTCTTC,CASRTTSGNEQFF
TRBV5-1,-,TRBJ2-5,-,TGCGCCAGCAGCTTGGCCGGGATAAGACAGGCCCAGTACTTC,CASSLAGIRQAQYF
TRBV19,TRBD1,TRBJ2-1,-,TGTGCCAGTAGTGTAACAGGGGGTGTCTCCTACAATGAGCAGTTCTTC,CASSVTGGVSYNEQFF
TRBV28,TRBD1,TRBJ1-5,few,TGTGCCAGCAGTGACAGGGTCTACCAGCATTTT,CASSDRVYQHF